A single sample gave rise to the 31 T cell receptor beta chains below, sequenced in a study of T cell changes during pregnancy in multiple sclerosis. Libraries were prepared by immunoSEQ multiplex PCR; TCRdb keeps only in-frame clonotypes and omits some of them. The sample includes 65,000 to 95,000 clones, approximately 94% seen only once; the top ten take 2.5% to 3%. The material was peripheral blood, obtained after pregnancy. These receptors came from a female donor in good health, enrolled as a control in a pregnancy study.

A note on this clone: A junction boundary mismatches the germline segment, possibly from a read error. J is TRBJ2-7 and V is TRBV6-1; perhaps TRBD2 as D (5 bases). Germline-derived CDR1 and CDR2 are MNHNS and SASEGT. The CDR3 has 12 residues. CDR3 sequence (DNA): TGTGCCAGCAGTGAAGGCCTTCCCCCAGCGGACTTC. Protein sequence: CASSEGLPPADF.

The J gene is TRBJ2-3, the V gene TRBV30; 9 bases are a match to TRBD2. Trimming removed 4 bases from V and 2 bases from J; junction bases left unmatched: 13. CDR3 length: 17 amino acids. Germline CDR1 GTSNPN, CDR2 SVGIG (reference sequence). The CDR3 is CAWTTLHTSGFTDTQYF. As DNA, the CDR3 is TGTGCCTGGACCACCCTACATACTAGCGGGTTCACAGATACGCAGTATTTT.

This clone was observed a few times. V is TRBV7-9 and J is TRBJ2-7; possible D gene TRBD2, 5 bases. V dropped 5 bases and J dropped 3 bases, with 14 bases sitting between them. The CDR3 runs 14 residues. In germline, CDR1 is SEHNR, CDR2 FQNEAQ (reference sequence). CDR3 loop: CASSPRPGNYEQYF. Written as DNA, the CDR3 is TGTGCCAGCAGCCCCCGCCCGGGGAACTACGAGCAGTACTTC.

The gene calls are TRBV5-1 and TRBJ2-7, with D perhaps matching TRBD2 (5 bases). V was shortened by 0 bases and J by 7 bases, with 11 bases between the two germline ends. Germline CDR1 and CDR2: SGHRS and YFSETQ. The CDR3 consists of 13 residues. The CDR3 loop reads CASSLALPGEQYF. The CDR3, as DNA: TGCGCCAGCAGCTTGGCTTTGCCGGGGGAGCAGTACTTC.

V gene TRBV10-1 combines with J gene TRBJ2-7; D is unresolved. CDR3 length: 14 residues. V was cut by 10 bases and J by 2 bases, with 18 bases left in between. CDR1 is WNHNN, CDR2 SYGVQD, per germline (reference sequence). CDR3 nucleotides: TGCGCCACCCCCCGAGACAAGCTCCCCTACGAGCAGTACTTC. Translation: CATPRDKLPYEQYF.

The rearrangement links TRBV11-2 to TRBJ1-2, with 10 bases matching TRBD1. V shed 5 bases, J shed 8 bases, and the junction held 8 bases outside the gene matches. Germline V gene lookup returns CDR1 SGHAT and CDR2 FQNNGV. This CDR3 comprises 14 residues. Here the CDR3 DNA reads TGTGCCAGCAGCAGTACCGGGACAGGGGTCGGCTACACCTTC. This sequence encodes CASSSTGTGVGYTF.

The rearrangement uses TRBV19 and TRBJ1-6, with 8 nucleotides matching TRBD1. Per germline, CDR1 LNHDA and CDR2 SQIVND (reference sequence). Trimming at V came to 5 bases and at J to 8 bases, leaving 11 bases not matched to a gene. The CDR3 loop spans 16 amino acids. The CDR3 spells CASSLLKGQGDSPLHF. The CDR3, as DNA: TGTGCCAGTAGTCTACTAAAAGGACAGGGAGATTCACCCCTCCACTTT.

The V and J genes are TRBV11-3 and TRBJ1-1; D remains unclear. CDR3 length: 13 residues. Trimming removed 5 bases from V and 1 base from J, with 8 bases in between. CDR1 SGHNT and CDR2 YENEEA come from the germline V gene. CDR3 sequence: CASSLGQNTEAFF. In nucleotides, the CDR3 is TGTGCCAGCAGCCTTGGCCAGAACACTGAAGCTTTCTTT.

The CDR3 here is CASSSNPGEGSWQYF. In DNA, the CDR3 is TGTGCCAGCAGCTCAAACCCGGGGGAAGGCTCCTGGCAGTACTTC. The chain carries TRBV11-1 and TRBJ2-7; the D gene is possibly TRBD2 (6 bases). Germline V lookup: CDR1 SGHAT, CDR2 FQDESV (reference sequence). The CDR3 is 15 amino acids. Trimming pared 4 bases from V and 9 bases from J, leaving 22 bases between.

V usage is TRBV6-5 and J usage is TRBJ2-3, with 8 bases aligning to TRBD2. Trimming took 6 bases from V and 6 from J; bases not matched to a gene: 8. The germline V gene encodes CDR1 MNHEY and CDR2 SVGAGI. The length of the CDR3 is 14 residues. The CDR3 sequence: CASSRLAPRDTQYF. For the CDR3, the DNA is TGTGCCAGCAGCCGACTAGCGCCGAGGGATACGCAGTATTTT.

The V call is TRBV7-2, the J call TRBJ2-5; no reliable D call. Germline V gene data show CDR1 as SGHTA and CDR2 as FQGNSA. CDR3 length equals 13 residues. V was clipped by 3 bases and J by 0 bases, with 5 bases between them. In DNA form, the CDR3 reads TGTGCCAGCAGCTTTCCAAACCAAGAGACCCAGTACTTC. Translated: CASSFPNQETQYF. The full variable domain, in which reference TRBV7-2 and TRBJ2-5 provide the parts outside the CDR3, is GAGVSQSPSNKVTEKGKDVELRCDPISGHTALYWYRQSLGQGLEFLIYFQGNSAPDKSGLPSDRFSAERTGGSVSTLTIQRTQQEDSAVYLCASSFPNQETQYFGPGTRLLVL.

J is TRBJ1-3 and V is TRBV5-4; a possible D gene is TRBD1 (6 bases). Trimming stripped 4 bases from V and 0 bases from J, with 11 bases between. Per germline, CDR1 SGHNT and CDR2 YYREEE (reference sequence). The CDR3 is 15 residues long. In nucleotides, the CDR3 is TGTGCCAGCAGCCCGGGGGGCACCTCTGGAAACACCATATATTTT. Translated: CASSPGGTSGNTIYF.

The V call is TRBV6-5, the J call TRBJ2-6, with D unclear. CDR3 length equals 14 residues. The germline V and J ends were trimmed by 3 bases and 4 bases, with 7 bases remaining between them. In germline, CDR1 is MNHEY, CDR2 SVGAGI. CDR3 sequence: CASSYTRGANVLTF. The DNA for the CDR3 is TGTGCCAGCAGTTATACTCGCGGGGCCAACGTCCTGACTTTC.

This rearrangement joins TRBV7-8 to TRBJ1-2, with 7 bases identical to TRBD1. Trimming took 5 bases from V and 8 from J; bases not matched to a gene: 8. The germline V gene encodes CDR1 SGHVS and CDR2 FQNEAQ. The CDR3 has 13 amino acids. CDR3 in DNA: TGTGCCAGCAGCACAGACAGGGCGAGGGGCTACACCTTC. Amino acids: CASSTDRARGYTF.

The chain has TRBV29-1 and TRBJ2-2; D is perhaps TRBD1 (6 bases). From germline, CDR1 is SQVTM and CDR2 ANQGSEA. The CDR3 runs to 14 residues. The V gene lost 5 bases and the J gene lost 8 bases, with 18 bases spanning the gap. CDR3 DNA sequence: TGCAGCGTTCCTATCGGGACATCCGGTGGGGAGCTGTTTTTT. Protein product: CSVPIGTSGGELFF.

This chain links TRBV29-1 with TRBJ2-5; D possibly corresponds to TRBD1 (6 bases). In germline, CDR1 is SQVTM, CDR2 ANQGSEA. V gave up 8 bases and J gave up 4 bases, with 23 bases separating them. The CDR3 length is 15 residues. CDR3 amino acids: CSIYTAGVPGETQYF. The CDR3 DNA is TGCAGCATCTACACCGCAGGGGTACCGGGAGAGACCCAGTACTTC.

The chain combines TRBV14 with TRBJ2-7; 7 bases agree with TRBD2. This CDR3 spans 18 amino acids. V was clipped by 0 bases and J by 4 bases; unmatched bases: 15. Germline V CDR1 and CDR2: SGHDN, FVKESK. The CDR3 DNA reads as TGTGCCAGCAGCCAAGAAGGCATGATATACCTAGCGGATTACGAGCAGTACTTC. The encoded protein is CASSQEGMIYLADYEQYF.

This rearrangement joins TRBV4-3 to TRBJ2-2; no firm D call. Germline values: CDR1 LGHNA, CDR2 YSLEER. The CDR3 runs 17 residues. V lost 4 bases to trimming and J lost 1 base, with 16 bases between them. DNA for the CDR3: TGCGCCAGCAGCCTCCAATCCTACCTAGAGAACACCGGGGAGCTGTTTTTT. Translation gives CASSLQSYLENTGELFF.

V and J are TRBV15 and TRBJ2-7; D is perhaps TRBD2 (6 bases). CDR1 is LNHNV, CDR2 YYDKDF, per germline (reference sequence). CDR3 size: 13 residues. V gave up 5 bases and J gave up 3 bases, with 11 bases separating them. The CDR3: CATSFRGIYEQYF. DNA for the CDR3: TGTGCCACCAGCTTCCGGGGGATCTACGAGCAGTACTTC. The full variable domain, in which reference TRBV15 and TRBJ2-7 provide the parts outside the CDR3, is DAMVIQNPRYQVTQFGKPVTLSCSQTLNHNVMYWYQQKSSQAPKLLFHYYDKDFNNEADTPDNFQSRRPNTSFCFLDIRSPGLGDTAMYLCATSFRGIYEQYFGPGTRLTVT.

The chain links TRBV18 to TRBJ1-5, with 8 nucleotides matching TRBD1. J lost 6 bases, V lost 2 bases, and 3 bases had no gene match. The CDR3 runs 14 residues. The germline V gene has CDR1 KGHSH and CDR2 LQKENI. CDR3 DNA: TGTGCCAGCTCACCAGGGACAGGTTCTCAGCCCCAGCATTTT. It specifies CASSPGTGSQPQHF. The variable domain in full, with the rest retrieved from reference TRBV18 and TRBJ1-5, is NAGVMQNPRHLVRRRGQEARLRCSPMKGHSHVYWYRQLPEEGLKFMVYLQKENIIDESGMPKERFSAEFPKEGPSILRIQQVVRGDSAAYFCASSPGTGSQPQHFGDGTRLSIL.

This rearrangement joins TRBV7-9 to TRBJ2-6; maybe TRBD2 (5 bases). V lost 7 bases, J lost 0 bases, and 16 bases lay in between. The germline V gene has CDR1 SEHNR and CDR2 FQNEAQ (reference sequence). CDR3 size: 17 residues. Here the CDR3 DNA reads TGTGCCAGCACCAGGAACCCCGGGAACTCTGGGGCCAACGTCCTGACTTTC. Translated, it gives CASTRNPGNSGANVLTF.

This chain uses TRBV5-4 with TRBJ1-2; possible D gene TRBD1, 6 bases. From germline, CDR1 is SGHNT and CDR2 YYREEE (reference sequence). The V gene lost 3 bases and the J gene lost 8 bases, with 17 bases spanning the gap. The length of the CDR3 is 14 residues. As DNA, the CDR3 is TGTGCCAGCAGCTGGGGGGGCCAGACGGGCGGCTACACCTTC. Amino acid sequence: CASSWGGQTGGYTF.

The V and J genes are TRBV4-2 and TRBJ2-1; TRBD2 matches 7 bases. Trimming removed 0 bases from V and 4 bases from J; junction bases left unmatched: 6. Germline CDR1 reads LGHNA; CDR2 reads YNFKEQ. The CDR3 is 16 residues long. DNA of the CDR3: TGTGCCAGCAGCCAAGAGGGTGGGACTACGTACAATGAGCAGTTCTTC. Translated, it gives CASSQEGGTTYNEQFF.

The rearrangement links TRBV28 to TRBJ1-1, with 7 bases fitting TRBD1. The CDR3 contains 11 residues. V shed 6 bases, J shed 13 bases, and the junction held 8 bases outside the gene matches. Per the germline V gene, CDR1 is MDHEN and CDR2 is SYDVKM. The CDR3 region has the DNA TGTGCCAGCAGAAACCGTCGGGACAGTTTCTTT. Encoded protein: CASRNRRDSFF.

V is TRBV10-3 and J is TRBJ2-7; D is possibly TRBD1 (6 bases). The CDR3 has 13 residues. Trimming pared 11 bases from V and 2 bases from J, leaving 16 bases between. Germline V gene data show CDR1 as ENHRY and CDR2 as SYGVKD. CDR3 bases: TGTGCCTTACGGGACACCGACACCTACGAGCAGTACTTC. Protein product: CALRDTDTYEQYF.

The rearrangement joins TRBV5-1 to TRBJ1-4, with D maybe TRBD1 (6 bases). Looked up from germline, CDR1 is SGHRS and CDR2 is YFSETQ. The CDR3 is made up of 15 amino acids. V lost 4 bases and J 7 bases, leaving 17 bases between the germline ends. CDR3 loop: CASSQGSRGGEKLFF. The DNA for the CDR3 is TGCGCCAGCAGCCAAGGATCCAGGGGTGGTGAAAAACTGTTTTTT.

This clone appeared once. The chain couples TRBV2 to TRBJ2-1, with 9 bases fitting TRBD2. Germline trimming cut 10 bases from V and 5 bases from J; bases unmatched to any gene: 12. The CDR3 is 15 amino acids. Germline CDR1 reads SNHLY; CDR2 reads FYNNEI. Written as DNA, the CDR3 is TGTGCCACCCAACGGGCGGCTAGCGGGGACAATGAGCAGTTCTTC. Protein product: CATQRAASGDNEQFF.

The chain recombines TRBV29-1 with TRBJ1-2; 8 bases line up with TRBD1. Unmatched junction bases numbered 10, after V lost 0 bases and J lost 4 bases. The CDR3 is 16 residues long. Germline V gene lookup returns CDR1 SQVTM and CDR2 ANQGSEA. CDR3 protein: CSVEDGIRGPGYGYTF. DNA of the CDR3: TGCAGCGTTGAAGATGGCATCAGGGGGCCTGGCTATGGCTACACCTTC.

The V and J genes are TRBV9 and TRBJ2-6; D remains unclear. The CDR3 is 15 amino acids. V was pared by 0 bases and J by 0 bases, with 4 bases between. Per the germline V gene, CDR1 is SGDLS and CDR2 is YYNGEE. The CDR3 is CASSVGDSGANVLTF. CDR3 coding DNA: TGTGCCAGCAGCGTAGGAGACTCTGGGGCCAACGTCCTGACTTTC.

V gene TRBV4-2 combines with J gene TRBJ2-7; 7 bases fit TRBD1. Germline lookup yields CDR1 LGHNA and CDR2 YNFKEQ. The CDR3 covers 15 residues. Trimming removed 0 bases from V and 1 base from J; junction bases left unmatched: 3. CDR3 loop: CASSQESRGSYEQYF. The CDR3 DNA reads TGTGCCAGCAGCCAAGAGTCCAGGGGGTCCTACGAGCAGTACTTC.

V is TRBV6-5 and J is TRBJ1-6; a weak D match, TRBD1 (5 bases). The CDR3 totals 15 residues. V lost 2 bases and J 7 bases, leaving 12 bases between the germline ends. CDR1 and CDR2 (germline): MNHEY, SVGAGI. The CDR3 region is CASSYRGRGNSPLHF. CDR3 coding DNA: TGTGCCAGCAGTTACCGGGGACGGGGGAATTCACCCCTCCACTTT.